The 20 T cell receptor beta chains below all came from one sample that was sequenced in a study of spatial heterogeneity in lung cancer. Study-wide findings and caveats: It was found that expanded intratumoral alpha and beta TCR counts tracked tumor mutation counts.

The antigens of these receptors remain unknown. TCRdb passed the 5' RACE reads through MiXCR, listing each CDR3 protein once. Of 6,400 or so distinct CDR3 sequences in the sample, around 7% were seen once. Time point of the sample: sample taken at primary tumor resection. Sequenced material: lung tumor tissue, taken at surgery. Receptors were obtained from a male donor with early-stage non-small cell lung cancer.

This clonotype was found many times. The junction shows a germline mismatch at one end, possibly a read error. V and J are TRBV4-1 and TRBJ2-1; the match to TRBD1 covers 7 bases. The CDR3 consists of 15 residues. The germline gives CDR1 MGHRA, CDR2 YSYEKL. The CDR3 nucleotides are TGCGCCAGCAGCCAAGTCGAAAGGGGCGACAGGGAGCGGTTCTTC. Its protein product is CASSQVERGDRERFF.

V gene TRBV10-1 combines with J gene TRBJ2-5; D not certain. Germline CDR1 WNHNN, CDR2 SYGVQD (reference sequence). Trimming took 5 bases from V and 3 from J, leaving 7 bases between them. CDR3 length equals 12 residues. CDR3 bases: TGCGCCAGCAGTAAAGGGAAAGAGACCCAGTACTTC. Translated, it gives CASSKGKETQYF.

By share of the sample, this clonotype is medium-sized. The chain employs TRBV24-1 and TRBJ2-3, with D hard to call. Germline CDR1 KGHDR, CDR2 SFDVKD. This CDR3 has 13 residues. The V and J ends lost 3 bases and 8 bases respectively, with 11 bases between them. CDR3 residues: CATSDQPDLTQYF. The CDR3 nucleotides read TGTGCCACCAGTGATCAACCGGATCTTACGCAGTATTTT.

This clonotype showed up many times. The rearrangement links TRBV20-1 to TRBJ2-7; TRBD2 might be the D (5 bases). Germline V gene lookup returns CDR1 DFQATT and CDR2 SNEGSKA (reference sequence). CDR3 size: 12 residues. Trimming took off 5 bases at V and 4 bases at J, with 12 bases between the two ends. In nucleotides, the CDR3 is TGCAGTGCTCCATTACTAGAGTACGAGCAGTACTTC. Its protein is CSAPLLEYEQYF.

The chain links TRBV3-1 to TRBJ2-3; the match to TRBD2 covers 9 bases. Per the germline V gene, CDR1 is LGHDT and CDR2 is YNNKEL (reference sequence). The CDR3 spans 17 residues. The ends lost 1 base at V and 2 bases at J; junction bases unmatched: 7. In DNA, the CDR3 is TGTGCCAGCAGCCAAGCCGCGACTAGCGGATACACAGATACGCAGTATTTT. It yields the protein CASSQAATSGYTDTQYF.

This sequence joins TRBV6-2 or TRBV6-3 and TRBJ2-3, with 8 nucleotides matching TRBD2. There are 14 residues in the CDR3. From germline, CDR1 is MNHEY and CDR2 SVGEGT. V shed 8 bases, J shed 3 bases, and the junction held 7 bases outside the gene matches. The CDR3 region is CASRRGGITDTQYF. The CDR3 nucleotides are TGTGCCAGCCGACGGGGGGGCATAACAGATACGCAGTATTTT.

This clonotype is termed medium-sized. The rearrangement joins TRBV7-9 to TRBJ1-5, with 7 bases matching TRBD1. Trimming removed 6 bases from V and 6 bases from J; junction bases left unmatched: 5. CDR1 SEHNR and CDR2 FQNEAQ come from the germline V gene (reference sequence). CDR3 size: 13 residues. CDR3 DNA sequence: TGTGCCAGCAGAAAGGGGGCGGGTCAGCCCCAGCATTTT. Translated, it gives CASRKGAGQPQHF.

In its sample, this clonotype is medium-sized. CDR3 coding DNA: TGTGCCAGCATTAAGGGACAGGGGAGGTCTGAAGCTTTCTTT. Translation: CASIKGQGRSEAFF. The chain joins TRBV12-3 or TRBV12-4 to TRBJ1-1; the match to TRBD1 covers 10 bases. This CDR3 spans 14 amino acids. With 7 bases clipped from V and 6 bases from J, the junction kept 8 bases outside the gene matches.

Ten or more counts support this clonotype. This rearrangement joins TRBV7-2 to TRBJ2-1; D is unresolved. The CDR3 is made up of 14 amino acids. Germline CDR1 SGHTA, CDR2 FQGNSA. V gave up 1 base and J gave up 3 bases, with 7 bases separating them. The CDR3 reads CASSLEILYNEQFF. CDR3 DNA: TGTGCCAGCAGCTTAGAAATCCTCTACAATGAGCAGTTCTTC.

This clonotype was observed a handful of times. This clone may be a read error of a much larger clone one base away. The V and J genes are TRBV28 and TRBJ2-5, with no clear D. V was cut by 4 bases and J by 5 bases, with 14 bases left in between. From germline, CDR1 is MDHEN and CDR2 SYDVKM. This CDR3 comprises 14 residues. The DNA for the CDR3 is TGTGCCAGCAGTTCCCGGTCGGATGCGGAGACCCAGTACTTC. It is translated as CASSSRSDAETQYF.

The chain uses TRBV18 and TRBJ2-7; possibly TRBD1 for D (6 bases). Trimming pared 0 bases from V and 0 bases from J, leaving 9 bases between. The germline V gene has CDR1 KGHSH and CDR2 LQKENI. This CDR3 is built from 15 residues. The CDR3 nucleotides read TGTGCCAGCTCACCACCCGGGACACACTCCTACGAGCAGTACTTC. This gives the protein CASSPPGTHSYEQYF.

In its sample, this clonotype was seen many times. The chain is built from TRBV3-1 and TRBJ2-1; weak D call: TRBD2 (5 bases). From germline, CDR1 is LGHDT and CDR2 YNNKEL (reference sequence). This CDR3 is built from 16 residues. Between the trimmed V and J ends, which lost 0 bases and 8 bases, there was a span of 17 bases. The CDR3 coding sequence is TGTGCCAGCAGCCAAGATTCAACGGGAAGTTGGGATGAGCAGTTCTTC. Encoded protein: CASSQDSTGSWDEQFF.

This clonotype is labeled as medium-sized (0.01 to 0.1%). The chain has TRBV6-5 and TRBJ2-1, with D possibly matching TRBD2 (5 bases). V shed 6 bases and J shed 0 bases, with 18 bases lying between them. The length of the CDR3 is 17 residues. The germline V gene has CDR1 MNHEY and CDR2 SVGAGI. CDR3 nucleotides: TGTGCCAGCAGACTACTCGGCCGGACTGCCTCCTACAATGAGCAGTTCTTC. As protein: CASRLLGRTASYNEQFF.

This clonotype was observed at least ten times. The chain uses TRBV10-2 and TRBJ2-3, with D tentatively TRBD1 or TRBD2 (5 bases each). CDR3 length: 16 amino acids. Germline V lookup: CDR1 WSHSY, CDR2 SAAADI. The ends were cut back, 4 bases at V and 4 bases at J, with 18 bases in the middle. The CDR3 DNA follows: TGCGCCAGCAGTGCTGCGAGGGGCGCATCGTCAGATACGCAGTATTTT. It encodes CASSAARGASSDTQYF.

In its sample, this clonotype ranks as medium-sized (0.01 to 0.1%). This chain links TRBV6-1 with TRBJ1-1; no firm D call. Germline CDR1 and CDR2: MNHNS and SASEGT. V was clipped by 4 bases and J by 3 bases, with 18 bases between them. CDR3 size: 16 residues. Here the CDR3 DNA reads TGTGCCAGCAGTGCCCCCGCCGCGACCTCGGACACTGAAGCTTTCTTT. Translated, it gives CASSAPAATSDTEAFF.

In this sample, this clonotype is medium-sized. The chain joins TRBV6-6 to TRBJ2-5, with D tentatively TRBD1 (6 bases). The ends were cut back, 7 bases at V and 5 bases at J, with 8 bases in the middle. Germline V lookup: CDR1 MNHNY, CDR2 SVGAGI (reference sequence). The CDR3 totals 11 residues. CDR3 bases: TGTGCCAGCACTCAGGGGGAGACCCAGTACTTC. It yields the protein CASTQGETQYF.

This clonotype is termed medium-sized. The rearrangement uses TRBV5-4 and TRBJ2-5; 9 bases are a match to TRBD2. Germline V CDR1 and CDR2: SGHNT, YYREEE (reference sequence). Trimming cost V 0 bases and J 5 bases; bases outside gene matches: 2. The CDR3 loop spans 14 amino acids. CDR3 loop: CASSLALAGETQYF. The DNA for the CDR3 is TGTGCCAGCAGCTTGGCCCTAGCGGGGGAGACCCAGTACTTC.

The V and J genes are TRBV5-1 and TRBJ1-1, with TRBD1 identical over 12 bases. J lost 2 bases, V lost 4 bases, and 6 bases had no gene match. The germline V gene has CDR1 SGHRS and CDR2 YFSETQ. This CDR3 comprises 16 residues. CDR3 nucleotide sequence: TGCGCCAGCAGCCGGCTGGGACAGGGGGCTAACACTGAAGCTTTCTTT. This codes for CASSRLGQGANTEAFF.

This clonotype is deemed medium-sized. The V gene is TRBV6-5, the J gene TRBJ1-5; perhaps TRBD1 as D (6 bases). CDR3 length: 14 residues. Germline-derived CDR1 and CDR2 are MNHEY and SVGAGI. Trimming cost V 5 bases and J 3 bases, with 11 bases left between them. The CDR3 bases are TGTGCCAGCAGTACCAGGGGACACAATCAGCCCCAGCATTTT. This encodes CASSTRGHNQPQHF.

A few counts support this clonotype. The chain recombines TRBV2 with TRBJ2-1; 8 bases fit TRBD1. Germline V lookup: CDR1 SNHLY, CDR2 FYNNEI. CDR3 length equals 14 residues. V was pared by 10 bases and J by 7 bases, with 12 bases of the junction left unmatched. The CDR3 spells CATPLGQAFNEQFF. The CDR3 coding sequence is TGTGCCACGCCTCTGGGACAGGCTTTTAATGAGCAGTTCTTC. Filled out from reference TRBV2 and TRBJ2-1, the complete variable domain reads EPEVTQTPSHQVTQMGQEVILRCVPISNHLYFYWYRQILGQKVEFLVSFYNNEISEKSEIFDDQFSVERPDGSNFTLKIRSTKLEDSAMYFCATPLGQAFNEQFFGPGTRLTVL.